The 5 T cell receptor beta chains below come from one sample, sequenced in a study of PD-1 blockade in classical Hodgkin lymphoma. Data came from immunoSEQ multiplex PCR; TCRdb stores just in-frame clones and leaves some out. Of tens of thousands of clones in the sample, about 91% were seen once. Patients all relapsed after autologous stem cell transplantation, and there was variation in brentuximab vedotin exposure. This specimen was peripheral blood mononuclear cells (PBMCs), taken at baseline. The receptors were sampled from a human donor with classical Hodgkin lymphoma.

This sequence joins TRBV18 and TRBJ2-5, with 8 bases matching TRBD1. With 2 bases clipped from V and 5 bases from J, the junction kept 16 bases outside the gene matches. CDR3 length: 18 amino acids. Germline loops: CDR1 KGHSH, CDR2 LQKENI. The CDR3 DNA is TGTGCCAGCTCACCATTGGACGGGACAGGATATAACTGGGAGACCCAGTACTTC. Translation gives CASSPLDGTGYNWETQYF.

The chain recombines TRBV6-1 with TRBJ1-3; D remains unclear. V was trimmed by 1 base and J by 4 bases, leaving 2 bases between them. Germline lookup yields CDR1 MNHNS and CDR2 SASEGT. This CDR3 spans 12 amino acids. CDR3 sequence reads: CASSEGGNTIYF. For the CDR3, the DNA is TGTGCCAGCAGTGAAGGGGGAAACACCATATATTTT.

The J gene is TRBJ2-3, the V gene TRBV9, with 7 bases identical to TRBD2. This CDR3 has 16 residues. In germline, CDR1 is SGDLS, CDR2 YYNGEE. Losses at the gene ends were 3 bases for V and 0 bases for J; bases not matched to a gene: 7. In DNA form, the CDR3 reads TGTGCCAGCAGCGCATCGGGGGGTGCTAGCACAGATACGCAGTATTTT. It yields the protein CASSASGGASTDTQYF.

The rearrangement joins TRBV30 to TRBJ1-2; D ambiguous. Germline CDR1 GTSNPN, CDR2 SVGIG (reference sequence). The length of the CDR3 is 14 residues. V lost 0 bases, J lost 4 bases, and 12 bases lay in between. The DNA of the CDR3 is TGTGCCTGGAGTGTAACCGGGCCGGGCTATGGCTACACCTTC. This codes for CAWSVTGPGYGYTF.

The V and J genes are TRBV10-3 and TRBJ1-2; 7 bases are a match to TRBD1. From germline, CDR1 is ENHRY and CDR2 SYGVKD. J gave up 0 bases and V 4 bases, and 17 bases lay outside the gene matches. The CDR3 extends over 19 amino acids. The CDR3 DNA sequence: TGTGCCATCAGTGCCTGGGGGTTAGAGGGGGCCCCGTCTAACTATGGCTACACCTTC. The encoded protein is CAISAWGLEGAPSNYGYTF.